These T cell receptor beta chains were read from a single sample in a study of T cell responses to AZD1222 COVID-19 vaccine. The assay was immunoSEQ multiplex PCR, and TCRdb's table has in-frame clones only and misses some. The data hold 150,000 to 190,000 clones, with approximately 90% observed a single time. Sequencing was performed on peripheral blood, taken on day 0 of AZD1222 vaccination. The receptors here all came from an adult in good health. Both conserved end residues are part of each CDR3. D genes are given only for firm matches. Only part of the rows carry a size: once, few, many, or a class if the clone is expanded.

j_call d_call clone_size v_call cdr3_aa cdr3_nt
TRBJ1-3 . . TRBV15 CATSRDQDGNTIYF TGTGCCACCAGCAGAGATCAAGATGGAAACACCATATATTTT
TRBJ2-7 TRBD1 . TRBV7-8 CASSFTRDRGPYEQYF TGTGCCAGCAGCTTCACGCGGGACAGGGGACCCTACGAGCAGTACTTC
TRBJ2-7 . . TRBV7-9 CASSDRISYEQYF TGTGCCAGCAGCGACAGGATCTCCTACGAGCAGTACTTC
TRBJ1-5 TRBD1 . TRBV2 CASSEFPGQGVQPQHF TGTGCCAGCAGTGAATTCCCGGGACAGGGCGTACAGCCCCAGCATTTT
TRBJ1-5 . . TRBV28 CASSSKTLRGQKNNQPQHF TGTGCCAGCAGTTCCAAAACCCTTAGAGGACAGAAAAACAATCAGCCCCAGCATTTT
TRBJ2-6 . . TRBV27 CASSWGLGIQKGANVLTF TGTGCCAGCAGTTGGGGGCTCGGGATCCAGAAAGGGGCCAACGTCCTGACTTTC
TRBJ2-1 TRBD2 once TRBV7-2 CASSLGTSGSSYNEQFF TGTGCCAGCAGCTTAGGGACTAGCGGGAGTTCCTACAATGAGCAGTTCTTC
TRBJ1-6 . . TRBV7-8 CASSLEGRGPHNSPLHF TGTGCCAGCAGCTTAGAGGGACGAGGACCCCATAATTCACCCCTCCACTTT
TRBJ1-1 . . TRBV5-4 CASSLDQGGAFF TGTGCCAGCAGCTTGGATCAGGGAGGAGCTTTCTTT
TRBJ2-1 . . TRBV2 CASSVNPNYSYNEQFF TGTGCCAGCAGTGTTAACCCTAACTACTCCTACAATGAGCAGTTCTTC
TRBJ1-1 TRBD1 . TRBV7-2 CASSPGTGQEAFF TGTGCCAGCAGCCCAGGGACAGGACAAGAAGCTTTCTTT
TRBJ1-5 . . TRBV6-1 CASSEGHPYSNQPQHF TGTGCCAGCAGTGAGGGACACCCATATAGCAATCAGCCCCAGCATTTT
TRBJ1-4 . . TRBV4-1 CASSQVAPREKLFF TGCGCCAGCAGCCAAGTCGCGCCTCGGGAAAAACTGTTTTTT
TRBJ1-1 TRBD1 . TRBV27 CASSFGTGGLTEAFF TGTGCCAGCAGTTTCGGGACAGGGGGTCTAACTGAAGCTTTCTTT
TRBJ2-7 . . TRBV28 CASSLRVGRSYEQYF TGTGCCAGCAGTTTACGGGTTGGGAGGTCCTACGAGCAGTACTTC
TRBJ2-3 . . TRBV5-4 CASSLRSKGTDTQYF TGTGCCAGCAGCTTGCGGTCCAAGGGCACAGATACGCAGTATTTT
TRBJ2-5 . . TRBV5-1 CASSSSQYQETQYF TGCGCCAGCAGCTCCAGCCAGTACCAAGAGACCCAGTACTTC
TRBJ1-5 . . TRBV28 CASSFLGGNQPQHF TGTGCCAGCAGTTTTTTAGGGGGGAATCAGCCCCAGCATTTT
TRBJ1-5 TRBD1 . TRBV19 CASSILPGRGLEQPQHF TGTGCCAGTAGTATCCTACCGGGCAGGGGGCTGGAGCAGCCCCAGCATTTT
TRBJ2-1 TRBD2 . TRBV6-2/TRBV6-3 CASSFAASGSRDEQFF TGTGCCAGCAGTTTCGCCGCTAGCGGGAGCCGGGATGAGCAGTTCTTC
TRBJ2-1 . . TRBV11-2 CASSQGSGFFNEQFF TGTGCCAGCAGCCAAGGTTCGGGCTTTTTCAATGAGCAGTTCTTC
TRBJ2-7 . few TRBV11-2 CASSLEWGVGYEQYF TGTGCCAGCAGCTTAGAATGGGGAGTGGGCTACGAGCAGTACTTC
TRBJ2-1 . . TRBV14 CASSQEWGVNQDEQFF TGTGCCAGCAGCCAAGAATGGGGGGTAAATCAGGATGAGCAGTTCTTC
TRBJ2-7 TRBD2 . TRBV28 CASGGPYEQYF TGTGCGTCGGGAGGGCCTTACGAGCAGTACTTC
TRBJ2-7 . . TRBV28 CASSHRTAYEQYF TGTGCCAGCAGTCATCGGACGGCCTACGAGCAGTACTTC
TRBJ2-5 . . TRBV2 CASRKDRAGEETQYF TGTGCCAGCAGAAAGGACAGGGCGGGGGAAGAGACCCAGTACTTC
TRBJ1-5 . . TRBV28 CASSFSGDTYNQPQHF TGTGCCAGCAGTTTTTCGGGGGACACCTACAATCAGCCCCAGCATTTT
TRBJ1-1 . . TRBV24-1 CATRSGNTEAFF TGTGCCACCCGAAGCGGGAACACTGAAGCTTTCTTT
TRBJ2-7 . . TRBV27 CASSSGLKAEQYF TGTGCCAGCAGTTCCGGGCTAAAAGCTGAGCAGTACTTC
TRBJ1-1 TRBD1 few TRBV27 CASSPGQLMNTEAFF TGTGCCAGCAGTCCGGGACAGCTAATGAACACTGAAGCTTTCTTT
TRBJ1-4 . . TRBV5-5 CASSLGSMNEKLFF TGTGCCAGCAGCTTGGGGTCGATGAATGAAAAACTGTTTTTT
TRBJ2-5 TRBD2 . TRBV27 CASSLWAGGETQYF TGTGCCAGCAGTTTATGGGCGGGAGGAGAGACCCAGTACTTC
TRBJ2-2 . . TRBV4-1 CASSQEPYLNTGELFF TGCGCCAGCAGCCAAGAACCATATCTGAACACCGGGGAGCTGTTTTTT
TRBJ1-2 TRBD1 . TRBV9 CASSVDRGPSYGYTF TGTGCCAGCAGCGTTGACAGGGGGCCTAGCTATGGCTACACCTTC
TRBJ2-1 TRBD2 . TRBV24-1 CATSALLGTSGTYEQFF TGTGCCACCAGTGCCCTTTTAGGGACTAGCGGGACATATGAGCAGTTCTTC
TRBJ1-1 . . TRBV27 CASSLFGSLNTEAFF TGTGCCAGCAGTTTGTTTGGCAGCCTAAACACTGAAGCTTTCTTT
TRBJ2-1 TRBD1 . TRBV28 CASSKSGTGKYNEQFF TGTGCCAGCAGTAAATCCGGGACAGGGAAATACAATGAGCAGTTCTTC
TRBJ1-5 TRBD1 . TRBV14 CASSPDYRGIDNQPQHF TGTGCCAGCAGCCCAGATTACAGGGGTATTGACAATCAGCCCCAGCATTTT
TRBJ1-2 . . TRBV28 CASAGARGVGYTF TGTGCCAGCGCAGGAGCGAGGGGAGTTGGCTACACCTTC
TRBJ2-7 . . TRBV7-2 CASSLAPTGEEYF TGTGCCAGCAGCTTAGCACCGACGGGAGAAGAGTACTTC
TRBJ2-2 TRBD2 . TRBV12-5 CASGLFPATSGRKLGELFF TGTGCTAGTGGTTTGTTTCCCGCGACTAGCGGGAGAAAGCTCGGGGAGCTGTTTTTT
TRBJ1-1 . . TRBV5-6 CASSLFGRDRVNTEAFF TGTGCCAGCAGCTTGTTCGGCAGGGATCGCGTGAACACTGAAGCTTTCTTT
TRBJ2-7 TRBD2 . TRBV12-3/TRBV12-4 CASSRDYNYEQYF TGTGCCAGCAGCAGGGACTACAACTACGAGCAGTACTTC
TRBJ1-5 . . TRBV27 CASSLEGGNQPQHF TGTGCCAGCAGTTTAGAAGGTGGCAATCAGCCCCAGCATTTT
TRBJ2-7 TRBD2 once TRBV9 CASSPPGTSGYEQYF TGTGCCAGCAGCCCACCCGGGACTAGCGGATACGAGCAGTACTTC
TRBJ1-2 TRBD1 once TRBV7-9 CASSSLWNSGGDYGYTF TGTGCCAGCAGCTCGTTATGGAACTCAGGGGGCGACTATGGCTACACCTTC
TRBJ1-5 . . TRBV28 CASSFGSGSNQPQHF TGTGCCAGCAGTTTCGGTTCAGGTAGCAATCAGCCCCAGCATTTT
TRBJ1-4 . . TRBV15 CATSRAQDRNEKLFF TGTGCCACCAGCAGAGCACAGGATAGGAATGAAAAACTGTTTTTT